This T cell receptor beta chain was sequenced during a study of TIL therapy for anti-PD-1-resistant metastatic lung cancer. Time point indicated: pre-treatment sample, taken before nivolumab and TIL therapy. Enrollment ran from 2017 to early 2020. Notes on the study in general: Patients were highly selected, enriched for treatment-naive, never-smoker and oncogene-addicted cases.

The CDR3 runs to 13 residues. Per the germline V gene, CDR1 is SGHNT and CDR2 is YENEEA. Trimming took off 2 bases at V and 4 bases at J, with 5 bases between the two ends. This was the immunoSEQ v3 assay. The method was immunoSEQ multiplex PCR; TCRdb's version includes in-frame clones alone and lacks a portion of them. The sample has about 60,000 clones, 55% to 75% seen once. Regarding this clone: Antigen specificity is unknown.

The source of this sequence is a person aged 30 to 80 with non-small cell lung cancer. The genes are TRBV11-3 and TRBJ1-4; D remains ambiguous. Sequences were derived from blood, sampled at baseline. This CDR3 reads CASSLSNNEKLFF. In nucleotides, the CDR3 is TGTGCCAGCAGCTTAAGTAATAATGAAAAACTGTTTTTT.